The clone carrying this TCR beta chain has a handful of counts. Its target is not known. This specimen belongs to a study of T-cell reconstitution after alpha-beta-depleted transplantation in children. Findings and caveats of the study: One year post-transplant, T-cell counts and diversity were largely derived from T cells produced anew. It was reported that alpha-beta T cells came from several hundred expanded graft clones (about two months after transplant). Surviving recipient cells, namely T cells and thymic progenitors, were the source of high day-60 TCRbeta diversity in some patients.

The authors prepared the TCRbeta library with unique molecular identifiers. TCRdb reanalysed the PCR reads using MiXCR and keeps one entry per CDR3 protein. The table lists around 700,000 distinct CDR3 sequences, roughly 14% of them singletons. The receptor was isolated from a girl under 10 years old with congenital amegakaryocytic thrombocytopenia, due to receive a stem cell transplant. The sequences come from PBMCs, collected before TCRalphabeta/CD19-depleted stem cell transplant.

The CDR3 nucleotides read TGCAGTGCTATATCTAGTTGGGCTAGCGGGAGCGAGCAGTACTTC. Translating gives CSAISSWASGSEQYF. The rearrangement uses TRBV20-1 and TRBJ2-7; 10 nucleotides line up with TRBD2. CDR3 length: 15 residues. CDR1 and CDR2 from the germline V gene are DFQATT and SNEGSKA (reference sequence). V was clipped by 4 bases and J by 6 bases; unmatched bases: 12.